Listed here are 20 T cell receptor beta chains from one sample, sequenced in a study of cytomegalovirus exposure and HLA in healthy donors. TCRdb's copy holds only in-frame clones and misses some; the assay was immunoSEQ multiplex PCR. The top ten hold around 0.88% of the sample, which has a few hundred thousand clones, nearly 90% seen once. The specimen sequenced was PBMCs. The receptors shown here come from a young man in good health and CMV-seronegative.

This clone was picked up a small number of times. This chain joins TRBV6-5 and TRBJ1-6, with TRBD1 identical over 11 bases. The CDR3 has 16 residues. The V segment lost 2 bases and the J segment 7 bases; nucleotides outside the gene matches: 4. Germline lookup yields CDR1 MNHEY and CDR2 SVGAGI. CDR3 coding DNA: TGTGCCAGCAGTTACGGCGGGACAGGGGGAAATTCACCCCTCCACTTT. Its translation: CASSYGGTGGNSPLHF.

The table lists this clone with a few counts. The chain couples TRBV6-1 to TRBJ1-4; D is unresolved. Deletions cut 4 bases from V and 7 bases from J, with 16 bases between. Germline loops: CDR1 MNHNS, CDR2 SASEGT. The CDR3 is 15 residues long. As DNA, the CDR3 is TGTGCCAGCAGTGGGGCGAGGGAGGCGAGTGAAAAACTGTTTTTT. This gives the protein CASSGAREASEKLFF.

This clone was observed a few times. This chain links TRBV10-3 with TRBJ2-1, with D unclear. Trimming took 7 bases from V and 0 from J, leaving 10 bases between them. The CDR3 consists of 14 residues. Germline CDR1 is ENHRY and CDR2 is SYGVKD. The CDR3 protein is CAIKAASSYNEQFF. The CDR3 nucleotides read TGTGCCATCAAGGCGGCGAGCTCCTACAATGAGCAGTTCTTC.

This chain links TRBV4-1 with TRBJ2-7; weak D call: TRBD1 (6 bases). The CDR3 is 15 residues long. From germline, CDR1 is MGHRA and CDR2 YSYEKL. Trimming stripped 4 bases from V and 0 bases from J, with 13 bases between. CDR3 nucleotides: TGCGCCAGCAGCCCTACAGGGTCTAACTCCTACGAGCAGTACTTC. This translates into CASSPTGSNSYEQYF.

The chain joins TRBV7-9 to TRBJ2-1, with D maybe TRBD1 (5 bases). The length of the CDR3 is 12 residues. Trimming took off 6 bases at V and 12 bases at J, with 15 bases between the two ends. Germline V CDR1 and CDR2: SEHNR, FQNEAQ (reference sequence). CDR3: CASRGQGSGQFF. CDR3 sequence (DNA): TGTGCCAGCAGGGGGCAAGGGTCGGGGCAGTTCTTC.

This chain joins TRBV15 and TRBJ1-2; perhaps TRBD1 as D (5 bases). V was clipped by 0 bases and J by 8 bases, with 25 bases between them. Looked up from germline, CDR1 is LNHNV and CDR2 is YYDKDF (reference sequence). This CDR3 has 18 residues. The CDR3 DNA reads TGTGCCACCAGCAGAGAGGGGTTTTCTCAGGGTGCGAACGAAGGCTACACCTTC. Translating gives CATSREGFSQGANEGYTF.

The rearrangement joins TRBV5-4 to TRBJ1-1, with 8 positions matching TRBD1. The V and J ends lost 5 bases and 4 bases, in that order; junction bases with no gene match: 10. CDR1 and CDR2 (germline): SGHNT, YYREEE (reference sequence). The CDR3 loop spans 15 amino acids. This chain's CDR3 is CASRVEQGASTEAFF. CDR3 nucleotides: TGTGCCAGCAGGGTAGAGCAGGGGGCAAGCACTGAAGCTTTCTTT.

This chain connects TRBV7-9 to TRBJ2-2; D is undetermined. CDR1 is SEHNR, CDR2 FQNEAQ, per germline (reference sequence). The CDR3 sequence is 13 residues long. The ends were cut back, 1 base at V and 5 bases at J, with 5 bases in the middle. The chain's CDR3 is CASSLETTGELFF. In DNA, the CDR3 is TGTGCCAGCAGCTTAGAGACAACCGGGGAGCTGTTTTTT.

V usage is TRBV6-5 and J usage is TRBJ1-2; D is uncertain. Trimming took off 4 bases at V and 4 bases at J, with 7 bases between the two ends. Germline V gene lookup returns CDR1 MNHEY and CDR2 SVGAGI. CDR3 length equals 12 residues. The CDR3 DNA reads TGTGCCAGCAGTTCGACATTCTATGGCTACACCTTC. Translating gives CASSSTFYGYTF.

V usage is TRBV6-1 and J usage is TRBJ1-1; D is uncertain. V gave up 4 bases and J gave up 1 base, with 7 bases separating them. The germline gives CDR1 MNHNS, CDR2 SASEGT. The CDR3 sequence is 13 residues long. CDR3 sequence: CASSVGENTEAFF. The CDR3 nucleotides are TGTGCCAGCAGTGTAGGAGAGAACACTGAAGCTTTCTTT.

The chain links TRBV2 to TRBJ2-6, with D uncertain. Between the trimmed V and J ends, which lost 7 bases and 0 bases, there was a span of 7 bases. CDR3 length: 14 residues. Germline CDR1 reads SNHLY; CDR2 reads FYNNEI. CDR3 in amino acids: CASILSSGANVLTF. Here the CDR3 DNA reads TGTGCCAGCATTCTGAGCTCTGGGGCCAACGTCCTGACTTTC.

J is TRBJ1-4 and V is TRBV7-6; TRBD1 is a possible D gene (5 bases). Germline assignment: CDR1 SGHVS and CDR2 FNYEAQ. Between the trimmed V and J ends, which lost 3 bases and 7 bases, there was a span of 9 bases. The CDR3 spans 13 residues. Here the CDR3 reads CASSFLRGEKLFF. The CDR3, as DNA: TGTGCCAGCAGCTTCTTAAGGGGTGAAAAACTGTTTTTT.

The V gene is TRBV11-2, the J gene TRBJ2-1; D may be TRBD2 (5 bases). Germline assignment: CDR1 SGHAT and CDR2 FQNNGV. The CDR3 contains 12 residues. The germline V and J ends were trimmed by 1 base and 9 bases, with 7 bases remaining between them. This CDR3 reads CASSLVALEQFF. The DNA of the CDR3 is TGTGCCAGCAGCTTAGTAGCGCTTGAGCAGTTCTTC. Full variable domain (missing parts from reference TRBV11-2 and TRBJ2-1): EAGVAQSPRYKIIEKRQSVAFWCNPISGHATLYWYQQILGQGPKLLIQFQNNGVVDDSQLPKDRFSAERLKGVDSTLKIQPAKLEDSAVYLCASSLVALEQFFGPGTRLTVL.

This clone was seen once. J is TRBJ2-3 and V is TRBV5-4; no clear D. There are 16 residues in the CDR3. Germline lookup yields CDR1 SGHNT and CDR2 YYREEE (reference sequence). Between the trimmed V and J ends, which lost 9 bases and 1 base, there was a span of 21 bases. DNA of the CDR3: TGTGCCACCTACGACGGAAAGGCCGGAGGCACAGATACGCAGTATTTT. Translating it yields CATYDGKAGGTDTQYF.

V usage is TRBV19 and J usage is TRBJ1-1, with TRBD1 matching 10 bases. V was clipped by 3 bases and J by 5 bases; unmatched bases: 3. Germline V gene sequence: CDR1 LNHDA, CDR2 SQIVND (reference sequence). The CDR3 extends over 14 amino acids. DNA of the CDR3: TGTGCCAGTAGTATGACAGGGGGCTATACTGAAGCTTTCTTT. Translating gives CASSMTGGYTEAFF.

The V call is TRBV28, the J call TRBJ2-6, with D possibly matching TRBD1 (6 bases). This CDR3 is built from 15 residues. V shed 4 bases and J shed 4 bases, with 11 bases lying between them. Germline V gene sequence: CDR1 MDHEN, CDR2 SYDVKM. DNA for the CDR3: TGTGCCAGCAGTTGGCTGGGGGCAGGGGCCAACGTCCTGACTTTC. Residues: CASSWLGAGANVLTF.

The chain joins TRBV6-1 to TRBJ1-1, with 9 bases aligning to TRBD1. This CDR3 comprises 15 residues. Looked up from germline, CDR1 is MNHNS and CDR2 is SASEGT. J lost 8 bases, V lost 7 bases, and 14 bases had no gene match. CDR3 amino acids: CASKTGGTQTPEAFF. The CDR3 coding sequence is TGTGCCAGCAAAACAGGGGGCACCCAAACCCCCGAAGCTTTCTTT.

This chain joins TRBV19 and TRBJ1-2, with 8 positions matching TRBD1. V lost 6 bases to trimming and J lost 1 base; unmatched junction nucleotides: 7. This CDR3 contains 15 residues. Germline V gene sequence: CDR1 LNHDA, CDR2 SQIVND (reference sequence). CDR3 DNA: TGTGCCAGTAGCCCGGACAGGGCTCTTAACTATGGCTACACCTTC. This sequence encodes CASSPDRALNYGYTF.

The chain has TRBV5-1 and TRBJ2-3; TRBD2 matches 8 bases. Germline CDR1 and CDR2: SGHRS and YFSETQ. The CDR3 covers 14 residues. J gave up 2 bases and V 7 bases, and 6 bases lay outside the gene matches. For the CDR3, the DNA is TGCGCCAGCGGGATAGCGGGGCCCACAGATACGCAGTATTTT. This translates into CASGIAGPTDTQYF.

J is TRBJ2-7 and V is TRBV9; maybe TRBD1 (5 bases). The CDR3 extends over 16 amino acids. V lost 4 bases and J 5 bases, leaving 22 bases between the germline ends. Germline V gene lookup returns CDR1 SGDLS and CDR2 YYNGEE. The CDR3 DNA sequence: TGTGCCAGCAGCCCGCGGTTGTGGCCCCAAGGGGACGAGCAGTACTTC. This codes for CASSPRLWPQGDEQYF.